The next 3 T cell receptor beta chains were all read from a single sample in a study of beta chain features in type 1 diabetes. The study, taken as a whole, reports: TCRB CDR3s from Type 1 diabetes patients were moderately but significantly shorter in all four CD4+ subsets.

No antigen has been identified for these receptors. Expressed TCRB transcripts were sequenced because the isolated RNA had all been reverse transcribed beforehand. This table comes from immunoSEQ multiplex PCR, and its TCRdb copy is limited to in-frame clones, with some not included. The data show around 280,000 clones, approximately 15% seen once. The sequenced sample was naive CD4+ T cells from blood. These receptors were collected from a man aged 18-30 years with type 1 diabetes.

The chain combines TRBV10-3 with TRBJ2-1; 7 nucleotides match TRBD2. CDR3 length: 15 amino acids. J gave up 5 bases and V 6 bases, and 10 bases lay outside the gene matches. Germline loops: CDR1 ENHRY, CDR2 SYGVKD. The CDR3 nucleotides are TGTGCCATCAGCACAGAACGGGACTATAACAATGAGCAGTTCTTC. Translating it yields CAISTERDYNNEQFF.

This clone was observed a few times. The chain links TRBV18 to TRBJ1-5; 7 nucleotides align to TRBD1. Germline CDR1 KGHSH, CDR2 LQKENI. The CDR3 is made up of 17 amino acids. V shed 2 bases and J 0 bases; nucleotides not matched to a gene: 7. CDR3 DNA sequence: TGTGCCAGCTCACCATCCCAGGGGGTAAATAGCAATCAGCCCCAGCATTTT. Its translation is CASSPSQGVNSNQPQHF. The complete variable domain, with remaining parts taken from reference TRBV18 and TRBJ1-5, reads NAGVMQNPRHLVRRRGQEARLRCSPMKGHSHVYWYRQLPEEGLKFMVYLQKENIIDESGMPKERFSAEFPKEGPSILRIQQVVRGDSAAYFCASSPSQGVNSNQPQHFGDGTRLSIL.

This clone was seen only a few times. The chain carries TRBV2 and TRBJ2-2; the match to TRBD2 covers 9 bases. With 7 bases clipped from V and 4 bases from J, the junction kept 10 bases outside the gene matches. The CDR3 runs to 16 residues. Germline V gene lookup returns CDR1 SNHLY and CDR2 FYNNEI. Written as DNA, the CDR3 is TGTGCCAGCACTAAGCGGGGGGCAGGGGTCACCGGGGAGCTGTTTTTT. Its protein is CASTKRGAGVTGELFF.